These 30 T cell receptor beta chains came from one sample sequenced in a study of beta chain features in type 1 diabetes. Since all of the isolated RNA was reverse transcribed, expressed TCRB transcripts were what got sequenced. Using immunoSEQ multiplex PCR, the repertoire was profiled, and TCRdb retains in-frame clones only, with some absent. The table includes roughly 240,000 clones, roughly 15% detected once. The sequenced material came from naive CD4+ T cells from blood. Source of these receptors: a woman between 40 and 55 years old in good health.

V is TRBV6-4 and J is TRBJ2-6, with D perhaps TRBD2 (5 bases). The CDR3 runs to 14 residues. Germline-derived CDR1 and CDR2 are MRHNA and SNTAGT. The germline V and J ends were trimmed by 6 bases and 15 bases, with 21 bases remaining between them. The CDR3 DNA sequence: TGTGCCAGCAGACGGGATGAGAACCAACGTGGCCTGACTTTC. Its translation is CASRRDENQRGLTF.

The chain is built from TRBV5-1 and TRBJ1-3; 8 bases map to TRBD1. Germline values: CDR1 SGHRS, CDR2 YFSETQ. This CDR3 has 15 residues. The ends lost 4 bases at V and 2 bases at J; junction bases unmatched: 5. The CDR3 reads CASSQGTGAGNTIYF. In nucleotides, the CDR3 is TGCGCCAGCAGCCAAGGGACAGGCGCTGGAAACACCATATATTTT.

The J gene is TRBJ2-2, the V gene TRBV11-2; the match to TRBD1 covers 9 bases. Germline trimming cut 2 bases from V and 7 bases from J; bases unmatched to any gene: 5. CDR1 is SGHAT, CDR2 FQNNGV, per germline. The CDR3 runs to 15 residues. In DNA, the CDR3 is TGTGCCAGCAGCTTAATACAGGGGGCGGTCGGGGAGCTGTTTTTT. Translation gives CASSLIQGAVGELFF.

The V and J genes are TRBV25-1 and TRBJ1-1; D is unresolved. Germline loops: CDR1 MGHDK, CDR2 SYGVNS. The CDR3 length is 11 residues. The germline V and J ends were trimmed by 4 bases and 8 bases, with 8 bases remaining between them. The CDR3 nucleotides read TGTGCCAGCAGTGGTTACAAGGAAGCTTTCTTT. This sequence encodes CASSGYKEAFF.

The chain is built from TRBV19 and TRBJ2-7, with D perhaps TRBD2 (5 bases). V lost 2 bases, J lost 6 bases, and 11 bases lay in between. Germline loops: CDR1 LNHDA, CDR2 SQIVND (reference sequence). The CDR3 is made up of 13 amino acids. The CDR3 reads CASSIRTAGEQYF. CDR3 bases: TGTGCCAGTAGTATACGGACGGCGGGCGAGCAGTACTTC.

The V gene is TRBV5-1, the J gene TRBJ2-3, with TRBD2 as a possible D gene (5 bases). V was trimmed by 6 bases and J by 2 bases, leaving 10 bases between them. The length of the CDR3 is 13 residues. CDR1 is SGHRS, CDR2 YFSETQ, per germline. The chain's CDR3 is CASMEGLTDTQYF. The CDR3 nucleotides read TGCGCCAGCATGGAAGGACTCACAGATACGCAGTATTTT. Filled out from reference TRBV5-1 and TRBJ2-3, the complete variable domain reads KAGVTQTPRYLIKTRGQQVTLSCSPISGHRSVSWYQQTPGQGLQFLFEYFSETQRNKGNFPGRFSGRQFSNSRSEMNVSTLELGDSALYLCASMEGLTDTQYFGPGTRLTVL.

V and J are TRBV5-1 and TRBJ2-7; perhaps TRBD1 as D (5 bases). The length of the CDR3 is 15 residues. The germline V gene has CDR1 SGHRS and CDR2 YFSETQ. Trimming removed 0 bases at V and 4 bases at J, with 14 bases between. The CDR3 loop reads CASSLEAGSRYEQYF. CDR3 DNA sequence: TGCGCCAGCAGCTTGGAAGCAGGGTCGAGATACGAGCAGTACTTC.

V gene TRBV7-8 combines with J gene TRBJ2-3, with TRBD2 matching 7 bases. The germline V gene encodes CDR1 SGHVS and CDR2 FQNEAQ. CDR3 length: 14 amino acids. The V and J ends lost 6 bases and 1 base, in that order; junction bases with no gene match: 4. This CDR3 is CASSYGLGTDTQYF. The CDR3 region has the DNA TGTGCCAGCAGTTACGGACTAGGCACAGATACGCAGTATTTT.

This clone showed up just a few times. The V call is TRBV19, the J call TRBJ2-2; D unresolved. The CDR3 loop spans 15 amino acids. Between the trimmed V and J ends, which lost 0 bases and 6 bases, there was a span of 11 bases. CDR1 is LNHDA and CDR2 is SQIVND in the germline V gene (reference sequence). The CDR3 DNA reads as TGTGCCAGTAGTATAGATCGTATCCTTTCCGGGGAGCTGTTTTTT. Protein product: CASSIDRILSGELFF.

The chain recombines TRBV25-1 with TRBJ1-6; 7 bases agree with TRBD1. This CDR3 has 15 residues. Trimming cost V 5 bases and J 14 bases; bases outside gene matches: 15. The germline V gene encodes CDR1 MGHDK and CDR2 SYGVNS. Here the CDR3 DNA reads TGTGCCAGCAGTTTCATGGACCAGCGAACAGGGGCCCTCCACTTT. It is translated as CASSFMDQRTGALHF.

This clone has just a few counts. V usage is TRBV9 and J usage is TRBJ2-7; TRBD2 aligns across 9 bases. From germline, CDR1 is SGDLS and CDR2 YYNGEE. The CDR3 runs to 14 residues. Trimming took 6 bases from V and 1 from J; bases not matched to a gene: 5. Here the CDR3 DNA reads TGTGCCAGCAACCAGCGGGGGGAGTCCTACGAGCAGTACTTC. This sequence encodes CASNQRGESYEQYF. Using reference TRBV9 and TRBJ2-7 for the parts outside the CDR3, the full variable domain is DSGVTQTPKHLITATGQRVTLRCSPRSGDLSVYWYQQSLDQGLQFLIQYYNGEERAKGNILERFSAQQFPDLHSELNLSSLELGDSALYFCASNQRGESYEQYFGPGTRLTVT.

Concerning this clone itself: Germline and junction disagree at one end, which may indicate a read error. The chain employs TRBV27 and TRBJ2-2; 8 positions match TRBD1. CDR3 size: 16 residues. Per the germline V gene, CDR1 is MNHEY and CDR2 is SMNVEV (reference sequence). The CDR3 bases are TGTGTCAGCAGTTGGGGGACAGGAGCGAACACCGGGGAGCTGTTTTTT. Amino acid sequence: CVSSWGTGANTGELFF.

The gene calls are TRBV2 and TRBJ1-2; TRBD1 agrees at 8 bases. The CDR3 has 17 amino acids. From germline, CDR1 is SNHLY and CDR2 FYNNEI. With 8 bases clipped from V and 8 bases from J, the junction kept 22 bases outside the gene matches. This CDR3 reads CASLRSTDRDLQGGYTF. In DNA, the CDR3 is TGTGCCAGCTTGCGGAGCACGGACAGGGATCTACAGGGAGGCTACACCTTC.

This rearrangement joins TRBV19 to TRBJ1-5, with D perhaps matching TRBD1 (5 bases). V gave up 8 bases and J gave up 3 bases, with 17 bases separating them. Germline V CDR1 and CDR2: LNHDA, SQIVND (reference sequence). The CDR3 sequence is 15 residues long. The DNA of the CDR3 is TGTGCCAGTTCCAGGGCCACGGGCAACAATCAGCCCCAGCATTTT. It yields the protein CASSRATGNNQPQHF.

The chain has TRBV7-9 and TRBJ1-1; TRBD1 matches 7 bases. This CDR3 has 15 amino acids. V lost 3 bases and J lost 10; bases outside the gene matches: 14. Germline V lookup: CDR1 SEHNR, CDR2 FQNEAQ (reference sequence). CDR3 in DNA: TGTGCCAGCAGCTTTCGGGACAGTCGGTCAGGAGGAGCTTTCTTT. Translating gives CASSFRDSRSGGAFF. Looking up the rest from reference TRBV7-9 and TRBJ1-1 gives the full variable domain: DTGVSQNPRHKITKRGQNVTFRCDPISEHNRLYWYRQTLGQGPEFLTYFQNEAQLEKSRLLSDRFSAERPKGSFSTLEIQRTEQGDSAMYLCASSFRDSRSGGAFFGQGTRLTVV.

The chain recombines TRBV2 with TRBJ1-5; TRBD1 matches at 7 bases. CDR1 and CDR2 from the germline V gene are SNHLY and FYNNEI. The CDR3 is 15 residues long. V gave up 6 bases and J gave up 0 bases; unmatched junction bases: 5. CDR3 sequence: CASSPGQSSNQPQHF. CDR3 DNA: TGTGCCAGCAGCCCGGGACAGTCTAGCAATCAGCCCCAGCATTTT.

V usage is TRBV5-1 and J usage is TRBJ2-3, with 11 bases that match TRBD1. The V gene's germline CDR1 is SGHRS and CDR2 YFSETQ. Losses at the gene ends were 7 bases for V and 4 bases for J; bases not matched to a gene: 2. The CDR3 has 13 residues. Here the CDR3 DNA reads TGCGCCAGCCGGACAGGGGGCGCAGATACGCAGTATTTT. This sequence encodes CASRTGGADTQYF.

This rearrangement joins TRBV5-1 to TRBJ1-5; D remains unclear. The CDR3 has 16 amino acids. Germline-derived CDR1 and CDR2 are SGHRS and YFSETQ. V lost 0 bases, J lost 0 bases, and 10 bases lay in between. In DNA form, the CDR3 reads TGCGCCAGCAGCTTGGGGGCCTCCGGTAGCAATCAGCCCCAGCATTTT. Translating it yields CASSLGASGSNQPQHF. Using reference TRBV5-1 and TRBJ1-5 for the parts outside the CDR3, the full variable domain is KAGVTQTPRYLIKTRGQQVTLSCSPISGHRSVSWYQQTPGQGLQFLFEYFSETQRNKGNFPGRFSGRQFSNSRSEMNVSTLELGDSALYLCASSLGASGSNQPQHFGDGTRLSIL.

This clone was seen a handful of times. The chain links TRBV18 to TRBJ1-3; 8 bases map to TRBD1. CDR1 KGHSH and CDR2 LQKENI come from the germline V gene. Trimming cost V 3 bases and J 4 bases; bases outside gene matches: 8. The CDR3 loop spans 16 amino acids. For the CDR3, the DNA is TGTGCCAGCTCACCCCTGACAGGGGAATTCGGAAACACCATATATTTT. Amino acid sequence: CASSPLTGEFGNTIYF.

The V call is TRBV9, the J call TRBJ2-7; 7 bases match TRBD1. CDR1 and CDR2 from the germline V gene are SGDLS and YYNGEE. CDR3 length: 15 amino acids. The trim removed 4 bases at V and 4 bases at J, leaving 11 bases unmatched. The CDR3 here is CASSNTDRVKYEQYF. The CDR3 DNA reads TGTGCCAGCAGCAATACCGACAGGGTGAAGTACGAGCAGTACTTC.

The rearrangement links TRBV5-4 to TRBJ2-2; 7 positions match TRBD1. This CDR3 is 16 amino acids long. Looked up from germline, CDR1 is SGHNT and CDR2 is YYREEE (reference sequence). V shed 0 bases and J 6 bases; nucleotides not matched to a gene: 8. In nucleotides, the CDR3 is TGTGCCAGCAGCTTGGAGACAGGGAATCCCGCCGGGGAGCTGTTTTTT. Amino acids: CASSLETGNPAGELFF.

The chain links TRBV19 to TRBJ1-5, with 8 bases fitting TRBD1. In germline, CDR1 is LNHDA, CDR2 SQIVND (reference sequence). The CDR3 is 15 residues long. After removal of 4 bases from V and 4 bases from J, the junction contained 6 bases not matched to a gene. CDR3 sequence reads: CASSTRTGPNQPQHF. DNA of the CDR3: TGTGCCAGTAGTACCCGGACAGGGCCGAATCAGCCCCAGCATTTT.

This clone turned up a few times. The V gene is TRBV11-2, the J gene TRBJ1-1; D unresolved. CDR3 length: 14 residues. From germline, CDR1 is SGHAT and CDR2 FQNNGV. The V end lost 3 bases, the J end lost 1 base, and 9 bases lay between the germline ends. The DNA of the CDR3 is TGTGCCAGCAGCTTGGGTCAGGCGAACACTGAAGCTTTCTTT. It codes for CASSLGQANTEAFF. Full variable domain (outside the CDR3, taken from reference TRBV11-2 and TRBJ1-1): EAGVAQSPRYKIIEKRQSVAFWCNPISGHATLYWYQQILGQGPKLLIQFQNNGVVDDSQLPKDRFSAERLKGVDSTLKIQPAKLEDSAVYLCASSLGQANTEAFFGQGTRLTVV.

The chain links TRBV27 to TRBJ2-1; the D is unclear. CDR3 size: 13 residues. V shed 0 bases and J shed 15 bases, with 15 bases lying between them. The germline CDR1 and CDR2 sequences are MNHEY and SMNVEV (reference sequence). The CDR3 loop reads CASSLSQKLPAFF. The CDR3 DNA follows: TGTGCCAGCAGTTTATCCCAGAAGTTGCCTGCGTTCTTC.

This chain connects TRBV11-2 to TRBJ2-1, with TRBD1 matching over 7 bases. This CDR3 has 14 residues. Germline CDR1 reads SGHAT; CDR2 reads FQNNGV. The V and J ends lost 2 bases and 6 bases, in that order; junction bases with no gene match: 4. CDR3 residues: CASSLMGQPNEQFF. DNA for the CDR3: TGTGCCAGCAGCTTAATGGGACAGCCCAATGAGCAGTTCTTC.

This clone was detected a few times. This chain joins TRBV5-1 and TRBJ1-2; 9 bases match TRBD1. CDR1 is SGHRS and CDR2 is YFSETQ in the germline V gene. The V and J ends lost 5 bases and 6 bases, in that order; junction bases with no gene match: 11. The CDR3 is 15 amino acids. The CDR3 protein is CASRSTGQGLHGYTF. DNA of the CDR3: TGCGCCAGCAGATCCACCGGACAGGGGCTTCATGGCTACACCTTC. Based on the CDR3 plus reference TRBV5-1 and TRBJ1-2, the full variable domain is KAGVTQTPRYLIKTRGQQVTLSCSPISGHRSVSWYQQTPGQGLQFLFEYFSETQRNKGNFPGRFSGRQFSNSRSEMNVSTLELGDSALYLCASRSTGQGLHGYTFGSGTRLTVV.

Of note for this clone: The same CDR3 also results from other DNA sequences found in this sample. The chain is built from TRBV7-2 and TRBJ2-3; D is uncertain. The CDR3 length is 12 residues. Germline loops: CDR1 SGHTA, CDR2 FQGNSA. Trimming cost V 5 bases and J 2 bases, with 5 bases left between them. In DNA, the CDR3 is TGTGCCAGCAGCCTGTACACAGATACGCAGTATTTT. Translated: CASSLYTDTQYF.

A few counts support this clone. The chain has TRBV7-2 and TRBJ2-1, with a tentative D call TRBD2 (5 bases). V dropped 5 bases and J dropped 3 bases, with 11 bases sitting between them. The germline V gene has CDR1 SGHTA and CDR2 FQGNSA. CDR3 length equals 14 residues. Here the CDR3 DNA reads TGTGCCAGCAGCCGTAGCGCGGTCTACAATGAGCAGTTCTTC. As protein: CASSRSAVYNEQFF.

This clone appeared a few times. In DNA form, the CDR3 reads TGCAGCCCCGGAGGGGGGGCGCCTCAGCCCCAGCATTTT. Its protein is CSPGGGAPQPQHF. The chain employs TRBV29-1 and TRBJ1-5, with D tentatively TRBD1 (6 bases). CDR1 and CDR2 from the germline V gene are SQVTM and ANQGSEA. The CDR3 has 13 residues. Trimming shortened V by 8 bases and J by 6 bases, and 17 bases separated the two germline ends.

This chain connects TRBV7-2 to TRBJ2-5; D not certain. Looked up from germline, CDR1 is SGHTA and CDR2 is FQGNSA. Trimming stripped 0 bases from V and 1 base from J, with 3 bases between. There are 13 residues in the CDR3. The CDR3 nucleotides read TGTGCCAGCAGCTTAGCCATCCAAGAGACCCAGTACTTC. As protein: CASSLAIQETQYF.